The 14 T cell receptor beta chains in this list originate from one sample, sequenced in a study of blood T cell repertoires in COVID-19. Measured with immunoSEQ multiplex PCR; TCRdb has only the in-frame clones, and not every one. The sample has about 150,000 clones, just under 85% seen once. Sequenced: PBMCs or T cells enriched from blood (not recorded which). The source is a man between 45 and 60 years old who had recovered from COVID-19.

CDR3 sequence: CASSAGDSPLHF. The CDR3 nucleotides read TGTGCCAGCAGCGCGGGGGATTCACCCCTCCACTTT. The V and J genes are TRBV9 and TRBJ1-6; the D gene is possibly TRBD1 (5 bases). The CDR3 is 12 amino acids. V was clipped by 3 bases and J by 8 bases, with 6 bases between them. Germline CDR1 reads SGDLS; CDR2 reads YYNGEE.

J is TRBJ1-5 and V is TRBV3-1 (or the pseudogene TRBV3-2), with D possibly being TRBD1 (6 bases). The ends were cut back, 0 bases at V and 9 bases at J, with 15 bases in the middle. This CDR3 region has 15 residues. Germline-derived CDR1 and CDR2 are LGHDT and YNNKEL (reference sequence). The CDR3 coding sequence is TGTGCCAGCAGCCAAGATCGCACAGGGTGGACGCCCCAGCATTTT. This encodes CASSQDRTGWTPQHF.

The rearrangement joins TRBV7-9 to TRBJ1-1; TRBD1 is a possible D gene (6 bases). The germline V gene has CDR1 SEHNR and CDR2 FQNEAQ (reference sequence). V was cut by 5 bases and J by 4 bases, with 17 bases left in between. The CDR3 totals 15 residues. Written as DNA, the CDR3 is TGTGCCAGCAGCAGAAACAGGGATGGTTTCACTGAAGCTTTCTTT. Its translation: CASSRNRDGFTEAFF.

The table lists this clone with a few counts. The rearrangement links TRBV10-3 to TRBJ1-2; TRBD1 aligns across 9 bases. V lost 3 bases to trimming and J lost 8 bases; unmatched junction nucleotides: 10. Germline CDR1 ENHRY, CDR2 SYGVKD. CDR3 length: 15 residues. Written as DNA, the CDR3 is TGTGCCATCAGTGAAGGAGGACAGGGGTCTCGGGGCTACACCTTC. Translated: CAISEGGQGSRGYTF.

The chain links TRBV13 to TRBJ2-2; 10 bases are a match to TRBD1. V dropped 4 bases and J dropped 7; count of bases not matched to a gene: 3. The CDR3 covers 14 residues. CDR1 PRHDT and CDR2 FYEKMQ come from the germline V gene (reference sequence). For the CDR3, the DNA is TGTGCCAGCAGCTCGGGACAGGGGTTCGGGGAGCTGTTTTTT. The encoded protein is CASSSGQGFGELFF.

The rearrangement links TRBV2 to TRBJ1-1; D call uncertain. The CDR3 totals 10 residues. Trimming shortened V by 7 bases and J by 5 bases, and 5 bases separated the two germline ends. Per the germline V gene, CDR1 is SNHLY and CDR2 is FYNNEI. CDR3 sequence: CASIKTEAFF. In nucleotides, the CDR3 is TGTGCCAGCATAAAAACTGAAGCTTTCTTT.

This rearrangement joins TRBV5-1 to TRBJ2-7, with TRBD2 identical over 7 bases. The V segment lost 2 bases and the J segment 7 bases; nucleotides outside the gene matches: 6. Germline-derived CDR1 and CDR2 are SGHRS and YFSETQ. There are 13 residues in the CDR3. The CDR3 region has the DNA TGCGCCAGCAGCTTAGATCGAGCGGGGGAGCAGTACTTC. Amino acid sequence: CASSLDRAGEQYF.

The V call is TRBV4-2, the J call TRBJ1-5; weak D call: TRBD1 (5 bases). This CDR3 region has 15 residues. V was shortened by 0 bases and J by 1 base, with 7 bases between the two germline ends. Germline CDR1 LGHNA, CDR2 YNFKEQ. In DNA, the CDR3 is TGTGCCAGCAGCCAAGAGGGGGGAAGCAATCAGCCCCAGCATTTT. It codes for CASSQEGGSNQPQHF.

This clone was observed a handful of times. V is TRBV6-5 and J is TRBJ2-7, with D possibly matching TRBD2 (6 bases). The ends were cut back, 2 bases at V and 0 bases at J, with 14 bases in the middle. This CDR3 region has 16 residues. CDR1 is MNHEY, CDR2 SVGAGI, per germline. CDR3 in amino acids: CASSYGVGTASYEQYF. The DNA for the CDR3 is TGTGCCAGCAGTTACGGTGTCGGGACTGCCTCCTACGAGCAGTACTTC.

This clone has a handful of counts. This CDR3 reads CASSLARGQGTYEQYF. CDR3 coding DNA: TGTGCCAGCAGCTTAGCCAGAGGACAGGGGACCTACGAGCAGTACTTC. V gene TRBV7-8 combines with J gene TRBJ2-7; 9 bases are a match to TRBD1. J was trimmed by 2 bases and V by 0 bases; bases with no gene match: 5. The CDR3 contains 16 residues. CDR1 SGHVS and CDR2 FQNEAQ come from the germline V gene. Variable domain in full (rest from reference TRBV7-8 and TRBJ2-7): GAGVSQSPRYKVAKRGQDVALRCDPISGHVSLFWYQQALGQGPEFLTYFQNEAQLDKSGLPSDRFFAERPEGSVSTLKIQRTQQEDSAVYLCASSLARGQGTYEQYFGPGTRLTVT.

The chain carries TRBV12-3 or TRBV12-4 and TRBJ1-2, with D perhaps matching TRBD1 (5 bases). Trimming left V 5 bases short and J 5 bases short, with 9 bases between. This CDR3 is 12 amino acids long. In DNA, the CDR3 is TGTGCCAGCAGTCCCGGGGGGTATGGCTACACCTTC. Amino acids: CASSPGGYGYTF.

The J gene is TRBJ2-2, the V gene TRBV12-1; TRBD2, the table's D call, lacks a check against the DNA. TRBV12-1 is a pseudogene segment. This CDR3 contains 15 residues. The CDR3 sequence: CASKGLAEPTGELFF. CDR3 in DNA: TGTGCCAGCAAGGGACTAGCGGAACCCACCGGGGAGCTGTTTTTT.

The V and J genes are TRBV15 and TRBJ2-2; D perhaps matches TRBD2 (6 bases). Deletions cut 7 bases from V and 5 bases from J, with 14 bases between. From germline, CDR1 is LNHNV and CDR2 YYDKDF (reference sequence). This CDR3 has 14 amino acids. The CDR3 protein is CATKRDFYTGELFF. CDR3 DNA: TGTGCCACCAAACGGGACTTTTATACCGGGGAGCTGTTTTTT.

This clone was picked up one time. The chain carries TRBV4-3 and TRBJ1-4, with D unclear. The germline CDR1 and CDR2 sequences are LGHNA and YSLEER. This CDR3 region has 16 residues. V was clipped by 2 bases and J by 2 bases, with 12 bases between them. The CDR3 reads CASSQNPGMTNEKLFF. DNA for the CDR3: TGCGCCAGCAGCCAAAACCCCGGGATGACTAATGAAAAACTGTTTTTT.